Sequencing of this TCR beta chain was carried out in a study of graft-versus-host responses after intestinal transplantation. Whole-study context: Tacrolimus and steroids were given for around 3 years to all recipients after anti-thymocyte globulin induction.

CDR3 length: 16 residues. CDR1 and CDR2 from the germline V gene are SGHVS and FNYEAQ. V lost 1 base and J lost 2; bases outside the gene matches: 6. The study, taken as a whole, reports: An association linked early post-transplant HvG declines with peak circulating GvH clone levels. The recipient marrow held GvH clones, and some of them showed up first in ileum or blood.

Produced via immunoSEQ multiplex PCR; TCRdb's table is partial and in-frame only. The data contain about 92,000 clones, around four fifths of them singletons. The count of this clone is one. Its antigen is unknown. The sample in question was unstimulated CD8+ T cells sorted from spleen or lymph node cells, obtained before intestinal transplant. The chain links TRBV7-6 to TRBJ2-3; 7 bases match TRBD1. The sequence derives from a human donor who received an intestinal transplant. CDR3 in DNA: TGTGCCAGCAGCTTAGATATCAGGGGGACCACAGATACGCAGTATTTT. This codes for CASSLDIRGTTDTQYF.